In its sample, the clone carrying this T cell receptor beta chain was seen a few times. Its antigen is unidentified. Expressed TCRB transcripts were sequenced after all isolated RNA was converted to cDNA. Produced via immunoSEQ multiplex PCR; TCRdb's table is partial and in-frame only. This table has fewer than 500,000 clones, about 15% appearing once. These data are taken from a study of beta chain features in type 1 diabetes. Study-wide findings and caveats: VDJ junctions sequenced from type 1 diabetes patients showed fewer insertions and more deletions. Patients with Type 1 diabetes showed moderately but significantly shorter TCRB CDR3s in all four CD4+ subsets.

Germline CDR1 and CDR2: LNHDA and SQIVND (reference sequence). Trimming stripped 5 bases from V and 5 bases from J, with 12 bases between. The CDR3 sequence is 13 residues long. This receptor was identified in a man aged 25 to 40 in good health. The sequenced sample consisted of naive CD4+ T cells from blood. The J gene is TRBJ1-2, the V gene TRBV19; D might be TRBD1 (6 bases). The CDR3 region is CASSLQGSYGYTF. The CDR3 DNA follows: TGTGCCAGTAGTTTACAGGGATCGTATGGCTACACCTTC.